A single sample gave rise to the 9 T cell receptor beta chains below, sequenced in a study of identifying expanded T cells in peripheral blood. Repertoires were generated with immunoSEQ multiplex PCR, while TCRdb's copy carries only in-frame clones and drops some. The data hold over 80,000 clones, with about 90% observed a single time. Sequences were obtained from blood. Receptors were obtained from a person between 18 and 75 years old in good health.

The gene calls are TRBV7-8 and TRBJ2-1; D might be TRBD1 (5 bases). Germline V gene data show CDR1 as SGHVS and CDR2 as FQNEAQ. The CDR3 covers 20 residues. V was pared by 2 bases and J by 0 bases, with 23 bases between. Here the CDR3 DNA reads TGTGCCAGCAGCTTATCCCAGGGCCGAATGAGCCCCAACTCCTACAATGAGCAGTTCTTC. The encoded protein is CASSLSQGRMSPNSYNEQFF.

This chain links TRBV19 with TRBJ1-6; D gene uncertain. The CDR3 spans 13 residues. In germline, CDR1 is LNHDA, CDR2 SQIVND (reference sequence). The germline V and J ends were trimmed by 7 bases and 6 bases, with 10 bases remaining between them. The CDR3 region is CASMSHANSPLHF. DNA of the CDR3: TGTGCCAGTATGAGTCATGCTAATTCACCCCTCCACTTT.

CDR3 DNA sequence: TGTGCCAGCAGTGCCGGGACAGGGTCCTATAGCAATCAGCCCCAGCATTTT. Translating gives CASSAGTGSYSNQPQHF. The chain combines TRBV6-1 with TRBJ1-5, with 9 nucleotides matching TRBD1. There are 17 residues in the CDR3. Germline CDR1 MNHNS, CDR2 SASEGT. V lost 4 bases and J lost 0; bases outside the gene matches: 7.

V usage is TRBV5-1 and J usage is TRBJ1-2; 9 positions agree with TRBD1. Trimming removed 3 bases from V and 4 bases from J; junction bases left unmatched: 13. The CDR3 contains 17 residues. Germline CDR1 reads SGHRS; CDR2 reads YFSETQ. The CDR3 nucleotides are TGCGCCAGCAGCTCCTTCACCGGACAGGGGCTTATCTATGGCTACACCTTC. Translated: CASSSFTGQGLIYGYTF.

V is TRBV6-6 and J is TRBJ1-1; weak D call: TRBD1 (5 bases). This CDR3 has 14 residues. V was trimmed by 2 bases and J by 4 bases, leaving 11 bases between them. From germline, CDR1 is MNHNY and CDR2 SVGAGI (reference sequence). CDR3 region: CASSYIGGSTEAFF. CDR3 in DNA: TGTGCCAGCAGTTACATCGGGGGGAGCACTGAAGCTTTCTTT.

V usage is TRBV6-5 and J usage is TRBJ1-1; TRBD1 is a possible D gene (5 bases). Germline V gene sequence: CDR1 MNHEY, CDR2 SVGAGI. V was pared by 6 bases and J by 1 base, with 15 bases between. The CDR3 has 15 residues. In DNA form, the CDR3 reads TGTGCCAGCAGGGGGTGGGGGACTAGGAACACTGAAGCTTTCTTT. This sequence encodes CASRGWGTRNTEAFF.

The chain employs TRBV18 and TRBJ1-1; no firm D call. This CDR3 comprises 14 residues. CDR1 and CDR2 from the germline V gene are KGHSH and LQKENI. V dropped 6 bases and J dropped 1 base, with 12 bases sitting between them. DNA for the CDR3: TGTGCCAGCTCGGGTGGACCTGAGAACACTGAAGCTTTCTTT. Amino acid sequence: CASSGGPENTEAFF.

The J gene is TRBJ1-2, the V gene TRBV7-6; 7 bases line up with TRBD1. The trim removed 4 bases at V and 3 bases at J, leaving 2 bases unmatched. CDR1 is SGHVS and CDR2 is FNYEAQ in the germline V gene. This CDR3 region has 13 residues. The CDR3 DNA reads TGTGCCAGCAGCTCGGACAGGCACTATGGCTACACCTTC. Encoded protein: CASSSDRHYGYTF.

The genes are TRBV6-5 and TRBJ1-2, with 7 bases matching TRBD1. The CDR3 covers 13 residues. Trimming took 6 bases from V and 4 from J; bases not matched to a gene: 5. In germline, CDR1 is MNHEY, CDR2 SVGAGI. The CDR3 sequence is CASRDREGYGYTF. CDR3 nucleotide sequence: TGTGCCAGCAGAGACAGGGAGGGCTATGGCTACACCTTC.